What follows describes a single T cell receptor beta chain. Antigen unknown. The whole isolated RNA underwent reverse transcription, so sequencing captured expressed TCRB transcripts. Sequenced by immunoSEQ multiplex PCR; TCRdb stores in-frame clones only, minus some. The table lists fewer than 25,000 clones, about 69% of them singletons. The sample comes from a study of beta chain features in type 1 diabetes. Notes on the study in general: All four CD4+ subsets of Type 1 diabetes patients contained TCRB CDR3s that were moderately but significantly shorter.

Germline V gives CDR1 SGHAT, CDR2 FQNNGV. The ends were cut back, 9 bases at V and 10 bases at J, with 12 bases in the middle. This CDR3 region has 10 residues. The authors took one heparinised blood draw, averaging roughly 120 mL, from each donor. The sequence was obtained from a young man with type 1 diabetes. The source material was Tregs from blood. This chain uses TRBV11-2 with TRBJ1-1, with D perhaps matching TRBD1 (6 bases). The CDR3 loop reads CASGTILAFF. As DNA, the CDR3 is TGTGCCAGTGGGACAATTCTAGCTTTCTTT.